This T cell receptor (beta chain) was identified during a study of T-cell memory formation after mild COVID-19. MiXCR was run by TCRdb on the 5' RACE reads, yielding one entry per CDR3 protein. The table records about 390,000 distinct CDR3 sequences, roughly 15% of them present only once. Germline lookup yields CDR1 MGHRA and CDR2 YSYEKL. Trimming pared 0 bases from V and 3 bases from J, leaving 10 bases between. The CDR3 loop spans 15 amino acids. The receptor comes from a man aged 18 to 29 who had mild COVID-19 (a few samples of this study predate the infection). Cell type and time point are not known. This chain joins TRBV4-1 and TRBJ2-3; D call uncertain. The sequencing input was PBMCs or a T cell subset sorted from them (not recorded which). DNA for the CDR3: TGCGCCAGCAGCCAAGAAACAGCTACTACAGATACGCAGTATTTT. Residues: CASSQETATTDTQYF.